This TCR beta chain was captured by sequencing in a study of blood T cells in healthy people across ages. The germline gives CDR1 ENHRY, CDR2 SYGVKD. CDR3 length equals 14 residues. V lost 11 bases to trimming and J lost 5 bases, with 19 bases between them. It was with a sample-barcoded 5' primer and a J-beta primer mix that a second PCR of roughly 6 to 11 cycles was run. TCRdb re-called the 5' RACE reads through MiXCR, storing one row per CDR3 protein. The sample lists around 1.5 million distinct CDR3 sequences, around two fifths occurring once. This sequence was found in a woman in her late teens or twenties in good health. The chain combines TRBV10-3 with TRBJ2-1, with D perhaps matching TRBD1 (6 bases). Sequencing input: blood. CDR3 sequence (DNA): TGTGCCGCTCGAACGGACAGCTCTAACAATGAGCAGTTCTTC. The encoded protein is CAARTDSSNNEQFF.